The 23 T cell receptor beta chains below all came from one sample that was sequenced in a study of naive and memory T cell subsets. Two oligonucleotides, mixed equimolar, formed the beta constant-region primer covering TRBC1 and TRBC2. The ligated cDNA underwent four PCR rounds using SP2 and nested alpha and beta constant-region primers. TCRdb redid the calling of the UMI-ligation and nested PCR reads with MiXCR, one entry per CDR3 protein. The sample yields about 120,000 distinct CDR3 sequences, over 30% seen once. The sequencing sample was made of central memory CD4+ T cells from blood. These receptors originate from a human donor in good health.

This clonotype was observed a few times. V and J are TRBV20-1 and TRBJ2-7; 7 nucleotides match TRBD1. This CDR3 spans 13 amino acids. V dropped 3 bases and J dropped 5; count of bases not matched to a gene: 7. Germline CDR1 DFQATT, CDR2 SNEGSKA (reference sequence). CDR3 region: CSASTGTEDEQYF. For the CDR3, the DNA is TGCAGTGCTAGCACAGGGACAGAGGACGAGCAGTACTTC.

The V call is TRBV29-1, the J call TRBJ2-7, with D unclear. The CDR3 loop spans 11 amino acids. Germline CDR1 SQVTM, CDR2 ANQGSEA. Trimming took off 7 bases at V and 6 bases at J, with 13 bases between the two ends. Written as DNA, the CDR3 is TGCAGCGGTACGGACCCCCCCGAGCAGTACTTC. Protein: CSGTDPPEQYF.

This rearrangement joins TRBV7-8 to TRBJ2-1, with a possible D match to TRBD2 (6 bases). The V and J ends lost 5 bases and 12 bases respectively, with 20 bases between them. The CDR3 consists of 14 residues. CDR1 and CDR2 from the germline V gene are SGHVS and FQNEAQ. The CDR3 DNA sequence: TGTGCCAGCAGCCGAGGAGGGAGATCGGACGGGCAGTTCTTC. It translates to CASSRGGRSDGQFF.

The chain employs TRBV18 and TRBJ1-5; a weak D match, TRBD1 (6 bases). Trimming cost V 3 bases and J 5 bases, with 11 bases left between them. Germline CDR1 is KGHSH and CDR2 is LQKENI. There are 14 residues in the CDR3. The CDR3 reads CASSPQQGDQPQHF. For the CDR3, the DNA is TGTGCCAGCTCACCCCAACAGGGTGATCAGCCCCAGCATTTT.

This clonotype was recorded a few times. CDR3 DNA sequence: TGCAGTGCCGAACCGATAGCCAAAAACATTCAGTACTTC. Its protein is CSAEPIAKNIQYF. The genes are TRBV20-1 and TRBJ2-4; D is uncertain. The germline V gene encodes CDR1 DFQATT and CDR2 SNEGSKA (reference sequence). The CDR3 extends over 13 amino acids. V lost 6 bases and J 0 bases, leaving 9 bases between the germline ends.

The chain employs TRBV5-6 and TRBJ2-2; D gene ambiguous. Germline lookup yields CDR1 SGHDT and CDR2 YYEEEE. The CDR3 runs to 13 residues. V shed 2 bases and J shed 6 bases, with 8 bases lying between them. The chain's CDR3 is CASSFGHAGELFF. CDR3 sequence (DNA): TGTGCCAGCAGCTTTGGCCACGCCGGGGAGCTGTTTTTT.

V gene TRBV12-3 or TRBV12-4 combines with J gene TRBJ2-7; TRBD2 agrees at 11 bases. This CDR3 is built from 14 residues. V was clipped by 7 bases and J by 3 bases; unmatched bases: 5. The CDR3 coding sequence is TGTGCCAGCACCCTAGCGGGAGGACACTACGAGCAGTACTTC. Translating gives CASTLAGGHYEQYF.

DNA of the CDR3: TGCGCCAGCAGCTTGACAGGCGGCATGCCCGGGGAGCAGTACTTC. Its protein product is CASSLTGGMPGEQYF. The rearrangement links TRBV5-1 to TRBJ2-7, with D perhaps matching TRBD1 (5 bases). This CDR3 is built from 15 residues. Trimming cost V 1 base and J 7 bases, with 18 bases left between them. From germline, CDR1 is SGHRS and CDR2 YFSETQ. The full variable domain, completed using reference TRBV5-1 and TRBJ2-7, is KAGVTQTPRYLIKTRGQQVTLSCSPISGHRSVSWYQQTPGQGLQFLFEYFSETQRNKGNFPGRFSGRQFSNSRSEMNVSTLELGDSALYLCASSLTGGMPGEQYFGPGTRLTVT.

This clonotype was seen more than once but under ten times. This chain uses TRBV6-5 with TRBJ1-3, with D tentatively TRBD1 (5 bases). The germline V gene has CDR1 MNHEY and CDR2 SVGAGI. This CDR3 is built from 16 residues. With 8 bases removed from V and 0 bases from J, the gap between germline ends came to 17 bases. The CDR3 DNA sequence: TGTGCCAGCGGGGCTAAGGGGCCAATCTCTGGAAACACCATATATTTT. Its protein product is CASGAKGPISGNTIYF.

This clonotype came up a few times. V and J are TRBV7-3 and TRBJ1-1; D perhaps matches TRBD1 (6 bases). The CDR3 runs to 14 residues. CDR1 and CDR2 from the germline V gene are SGHTA and FQGTGA. V was trimmed by 5 bases and J by 9 bases, leaving 19 bases between them. CDR3 nucleotides: TGTGCCAGCAGCCCGACCCCGGGACACGCTAAAGCTTTCTTT. This translates into CASSPTPGHAKAFF.

This clonotype appeared a few times. V and J are TRBV29-1 and TRBJ2-4, with D perhaps TRBD2 (6 bases). Trimming removed 4 bases at V and 4 bases at J, with 17 bases between. Germline V gene lookup returns CDR1 SQVTM and CDR2 ANQGSEA. This CDR3 region has 15 residues. The CDR3 sequence: CSVGAGRAQKNIQYF. The CDR3 DNA follows: TGCAGCGTTGGGGCGGGACGGGCCCAGAAAAACATTCAGTACTTC. The full variable domain, rest sourced from reference TRBV29-1 and TRBJ2-4, is SAVISQKPSRDICQRGTSLTIQCQVDSQVTMMFWYRQQPGQSLTLIATANQGSEATYESGFVIDKFPISRPNLTFSTLTVSNMSPEDSSIYLCSVGAGRAQKNIQYFGAGTRLSVL.

This clonotype came up a few times. The rearrangement links TRBV12-3 or TRBV12-4 to TRBJ1-4, with 11 positions matching TRBD1. This CDR3 contains 16 residues. V was pared by 6 bases and J by 10 bases, with 13 bases of the junction left unmatched. This CDR3 is CASRTGTGGFFGKLFF. In nucleotides, the CDR3 is TGTGCCAGCAGAACCGGGACAGGGGGTTTTTTTGGAAAACTGTTTTTT.

The genes are TRBV7-3 and TRBJ2-1, with D unresolved. Deletions cut 0 bases from V and 5 bases from J, with 17 bases between. The germline gives CDR1 SGHTA, CDR2 FQGTGA. The CDR3 consists of 17 residues. CDR3 nucleotides: TGTGCCAGCAGCTTAACCGCTGGTTCGGCGCTTAACAATGAGCAGTTCTTC. Amino acids: CASSLTAGSALNNEQFF.

This clonotype has only a few counts. The CDR3 coding sequence is TGTGCCAGCAGCCCCGAGAGGACAAACAAAAACATTCAGTACTTC. Translation: CASSPERTNKNIQYF. The genes are TRBV7-8 and TRBJ2-4, with a possible D match to TRBD1 (5 bases). CDR3 length equals 15 residues. Deletions cut 5 bases from V and 3 bases from J, with 14 bases between. The germline V gene has CDR1 SGHVS and CDR2 FQNEAQ.

This clonotype was observed a handful of times. The chain carries TRBV20-1 and TRBJ2-7; the match to TRBD2 covers 12 bases. This CDR3 comprises 13 residues. Trimming at V came to 5 bases and at J to 7 bases, leaving 6 bases not matched to a gene. Germline CDR1 reads DFQATT; CDR2 reads SNEGSKA (reference sequence). CDR3 region: CSAPSGRAREQYF. The CDR3 DNA is TGCAGTGCTCCTAGCGGGAGGGCCCGAGAGCAGTACTTC.

This chain connects TRBV14 to TRBJ2-7; TRBD2 aligns across 10 bases. The J segment lost 6 bases and the V segment lost 4 bases, leaving 9 bases of the junction unmatched. The CDR3 is 15 amino acids. Germline lookup yields CDR1 SGHDN and CDR2 FVKESK. This chain's CDR3 is CASSRDSGRLSEQYF. CDR3 DNA sequence: TGTGCCAGCAGCCGGGATAGCGGGAGGTTGAGCGAGCAGTACTTC.

V is TRBV20-1 and J is TRBJ2-1; D remains unclear. The CDR3 has 11 residues. The V gene's germline CDR1 is DFQATT and CDR2 SNEGSKA (reference sequence). Trimming took 3 bases from V and 9 from J, leaving 9 bases between them. CDR3 in amino acids: CSASRAGEQFF. The CDR3, as DNA: TGCAGTGCTAGTCGAGCTGGTGAGCAGTTCTTC.

The rearrangement joins TRBV7-2 to TRBJ2-2, with D possibly matching TRBD1 (5 bases). Trimming pared 4 bases from V and 4 bases from J, leaving 13 bases between. The CDR3 spans 15 residues. Germline CDR1 is SGHTA and CDR2 is FQGNSA. The CDR3 DNA sequence: TGTGCCAGCAGCTCCCAGGGAAAGGTCACCGGGGAGCTGTTTTTT. Its protein is CASSSQGKVTGELFF.

The CDR3: CASRREKATDTQYF. CDR3 in DNA: TGTGCCAGTAGACGGGAGAAGGCGACAGATACGCAGTATTTT. This chain links TRBV19 with TRBJ2-3; possibly TRBD2 for D (6 bases). The germline V gene has CDR1 LNHDA and CDR2 SQIVND (reference sequence). V was trimmed by 6 bases and J by 3 bases, leaving 13 bases between them. This CDR3 contains 14 residues.

The chain links TRBV6-2 or TRBV6-3 to TRBJ1-1, with D unclear. The CDR3 runs 10 residues. V was trimmed by 8 bases and J by 7 bases, leaving 8 bases between them. Germline CDR1 MNHEY, CDR2 SVGEGT. The CDR3 spells CASGRFEAFF. The CDR3 DNA reads as TGTGCCAGCGGGCGCTTTGAAGCTTTCTTT.

This sequence joins TRBV28 and TRBJ2-7; D remains ambiguous. CDR1 and CDR2 (germline): MDHEN, SYDVKM. The V gene lost 5 bases and the J gene lost 0 bases, with 8 bases spanning the gap. This CDR3 has 13 amino acids. The CDR3 bases are TGTGCCAGCAGTCCCCTACCCTCCTACGAGCAGTACTTC. Translating gives CASSPLPSYEQYF.

The rearrangement uses TRBV20-1 and TRBJ1-5, with D unclear. The V end lost 6 bases, the J end lost 3 bases, and 12 bases lay between the germline ends. CDR3 length: 13 residues. Germline V gene sequence: CDR1 DFQATT, CDR2 SNEGSKA (reference sequence). This CDR3 is CSAFDGPNQPQHF. The CDR3 DNA reads TGCAGTGCATTCGACGGCCCCAATCAGCCCCAGCATTTT.

This clonotype appeared once. V gene TRBV12-3 or TRBV12-4 combines with J gene TRBJ1-2; D is unclear. There are 13 residues in the CDR3. The germline V and J ends were trimmed by 2 bases and 10 bases, with 14 bases remaining between them. The CDR3 nucleotides are TGTGCCAGCAGTTTAAGCGGGGAGCGATTCTACACCTTC. It yields the protein CASSLSGERFYTF.